Each of the 29 T cell receptor beta chains below was sequenced from the same sample in a study of radiation and T cells in renal cell carcinoma. Time point of the sample: baseline pretreatment blood. Treatment denoted: 15 Gy SBRT to primary tumor, nephrectomy 4 weeks later. TCRdb keeps only in-frame clones here, not all; method: immunoSEQ multiplex PCR. The sample records 100,000 to 150,000 clones, around 80% being singletons. The source material was blood, sampled from a patient whose treatment included radiotherapy and nephrectomy. The receptors stem from a woman in her fifties or sixties with renal cell carcinoma.

This clone came up many times. V and J are TRBV19 and TRBJ2-7; D could derive from TRBD1 or TRBD2 (5 bases each). The CDR3 has 13 amino acids. V lost 4 bases and J 6 bases, leaving 13 bases between the germline ends. Germline V CDR1 and CDR2: LNHDA, SQIVND (reference sequence). CDR3 loop: CASSTGAGIEQYF. The CDR3, as DNA: TGTGCCAGTAGTACCGGGGCAGGGATCGAGCAGTACTTC.

The V call is TRBV2, the J call TRBJ2-1; TRBD2 aligns across 13 bases. The CDR3 covers 15 residues. V shed 6 bases and J 7 bases; nucleotides not matched to a gene: 6. Germline-derived CDR1 and CDR2 are SNHLY and FYNNEI. The CDR3 coding sequence is TGTGCCAGCAGGGCGGGACTAGCGGGGCCTAATGAGCAGTTCTTC. Amino acid sequence: CASRAGLAGPNEQFF.

Written as DNA, the CDR3 is TGTGCCAGCAGCTTAGAACCTGGACGCCAAGAGACCCAGTACTTC. Encoded protein: CASSLEPGRQETQYF. This sequence joins TRBV7-6 and TRBJ2-5, with no clear D. The CDR3 runs 15 residues. The V end was cut by 1 base, the J end by 1 base, with 10 bases between. Germline CDR1 SGHVS, CDR2 FNYEAQ.

This clone is a singleton in its sample. V usage is TRBV2 and J usage is TRBJ2-7; D uncertain. CDR1 SNHLY and CDR2 FYNNEI come from the germline V gene. The CDR3 loop spans 14 amino acids. V lost 5 bases and J lost 0, with 11 bases in between. CDR3 in DNA: TGTGCCAGCAGTTACGACCAATCCTCCTACGAGCAGTACTTC. Translated: CASSYDQSSYEQYF. The whole variable domain, remainder taken from reference TRBV2 and TRBJ2-7, is EPEVTQTPSHQVTQMGQEVILRCVPISNHLYFYWYRQILGQKVEFLVSFYNNEISEKSEIFDDQFSVERPDGSNFTLKIRSTKLEDSAMYFCASSYDQSSYEQYFGPGTRLTVT.

Comment on this clone: This sample includes further DNA sequences coding for the same CDR3. The chain combines TRBV10-1 with TRBJ1-1; D might be TRBD1 (5 bases). Germline CDR1 and CDR2: WNHNN and SYGVQD (reference sequence). The CDR3 has 13 residues. Trimming removed 6 bases from V and 5 bases from J, with 13 bases in between. The CDR3 loop reads CASSDPGRTEAFF. In nucleotides, the CDR3 is TGCGCCAGCAGCGACCCAGGGAGGACTGAAGCTTTCTTT.

V usage is TRBV4-1 and J usage is TRBJ2-3, with 9 bases identical to TRBD2. V gave up 1 base and J gave up 2 bases; unmatched junction bases: 10. Germline V gene lookup returns CDR1 MGHRA and CDR2 YSYEKL. This CDR3 spans 18 amino acids. The CDR3 reads CASSQGVNLAGNTDTQYF. The DNA of the CDR3 is TGCGCCAGCAGCCAAGGTGTTAACCTAGCGGGAAACACAGATACGCAGTATTTT.

This chain links TRBV9 with TRBJ1-2; D perhaps matches TRBD1 (5 bases). Trimming took off 3 bases at V and 4 bases at J, with 16 bases between the two ends. Germline assignment: CDR1 SGDLS and CDR2 YYNGEE. The CDR3 is 15 residues long. The CDR3 DNA is TGTGCCAGCAGCGCACAACTTCAGGGCCTCTATGGCTACACCTTC. Its translation is CASSAQLQGLYGYTF.

This chain joins TRBV7-2 and TRBJ1-2; 10 nucleotides agree with TRBD1. Germline trimming cut 7 bases from V and 2 bases from J; bases unmatched to any gene: 4. The CDR3 contains 14 residues. CDR1 and CDR2 from the germline V gene are SGHTA and FQGNSA. CDR3 DNA sequence: TGTGCCAGCAACCCGACAGGGGGCAACTATGGCTACACCTTC. Its translation is CASNPTGGNYGYTF.

As DNA, the CDR3 is TGTGCCAGCAGCGCAGGGGACCTCTCTGGAAACACCATATATTTT. Translating gives CASSAGDLSGNTIYF. The chain recombines TRBV28 with TRBJ1-3, with TRBD1 as a possible D gene (6 bases). Germline V gene sequence: CDR1 MDHEN, CDR2 SYDVKM. The CDR3 sequence is 15 residues long. V was trimmed by 6 bases and J by 0 bases, leaving 12 bases between them. Variable domain in full (rest from reference TRBV28 and TRBJ1-3): DVKVTQSSRYLVKRTGEKVFLECVQDMDHENMFWYRQDPGLGLRLIYFSYDVKMKEKGDIPEGYSVSREKKERFSLILESASTNQTSMYLCASSAGDLSGNTIYFGEGSWLTVV.

This clone has just a few counts. This chain links TRBV4-1 with TRBJ2-6; D gene uncertain. Germline V gene sequence: CDR1 MGHRA, CDR2 YSYEKL. Between the trimmed V and J ends, which lost 0 bases and 0 bases, there was a span of 3 bases. The CDR3 extends over 15 amino acids. The DNA of the CDR3 is TGCGCCAGCAGCCAAGATTTCTCTGGGGCCAACGTCCTGACTTTC. Its translation is CASSQDFSGANVLTF.

This chain links TRBV28 with TRBJ1-5; 9 nucleotides align to TRBD1. CDR1 is MDHEN, CDR2 SYDVKM, per germline. The V and J ends lost 2 bases and 0 bases, in that order; junction bases with no gene match: 17. This CDR3 is built from 21 residues. The DNA of the CDR3 is TGTGCCAGCAGTTTAGTACAGGGGGCAATCAATGCGGGATATAGCAATCAGCCCCAGCATTTT. Residues: CASSLVQGAINAGYSNQPQHF.

This chain uses TRBV4-3 with TRBJ2-1, with 13 nucleotides matching TRBD2. V shed 4 bases, J shed 9 bases, and the junction held 9 bases outside the gene matches. The CDR3 sequence is 16 residues long. Germline values: CDR1 LGHNA, CDR2 YSLEER. Written as DNA, the CDR3 is TGCGCCAGCAGCCTCAAACTAGCGGGAGGGCCTGGTGAGCAGTTCTTC. Translating it yields CASSLKLAGGPGEQFF.

This clone was counted only a few times. The J gene is TRBJ2-1, the V gene TRBV11-2, with D perhaps being TRBD1 or TRBD2 (5 bases each). CDR1 and CDR2 from the germline V gene are SGHAT and FQNNGV. This CDR3 is 13 amino acids long. V lost 5 bases to trimming and J lost 6 bases, with 11 bases between them. CDR3 DNA sequence: TGTGCCAGCAGCCCGTCTGGGGGCAATGAGCAGTTCTTC. Protein: CASSPSGGNEQFF.

This clone has only one observation. The chain employs TRBV6-5 and TRBJ2-7; D not certain. The germline gives CDR1 MNHEY, CDR2 SVGAGI. V was clipped by 2 bases and J by 1 base, with 6 bases between them. This CDR3 region has 13 residues. This chain's CDR3 is CASSYRGSYEQYF. The CDR3 DNA reads as TGTGCCAGCAGTTACAGAGGTTCCTACGAGCAGTACTTC.

This chain links TRBV10-3 with TRBJ2-7, with a possible D match to TRBD1 (6 bases). V lost 11 bases, J lost 6 bases, and 17 bases lay in between. Germline loops: CDR1 ENHRY, CDR2 SYGVKD. The CDR3 loop spans 12 amino acids. In DNA, the CDR3 is TGTGCCGCGGCGTCCAGGGGCGTCGAGCAGTACTTC. It is translated as CAAASRGVEQYF.

This chain connects TRBV5-1 to TRBJ2-1, with 8 bases aligning to TRBD1. This CDR3 has 15 amino acids. Losses at the gene ends were 5 bases for V and 2 bases for J; bases not matched to a gene: 6. The germline V gene has CDR1 SGHRS and CDR2 YFSETQ. For the CDR3, the DNA is TGCGCCAGCAGTAAGTTGACAGGGGCCTACAATGAGCAGTTCTTC. It yields the protein CASSKLTGAYNEQFF.

The gene calls are TRBV19 and TRBJ2-2; no clear D gene. The ends were cut back, 5 bases at V and 0 bases at J, with 16 bases in the middle. The germline V gene has CDR1 LNHDA and CDR2 SQIVND (reference sequence). The CDR3 length is 17 residues. CDR3 region: CASSQPRTYANTGELFF. The CDR3 DNA sequence: TGTGCCAGTAGTCAGCCGAGGACGTACGCGAACACCGGGGAGCTGTTTTTT.

This sequence joins TRBV27 and TRBJ2-3, with 7 bases fitting TRBD2. CDR3 length: 12 amino acids. Germline trimming cut 6 bases from V and 6 bases from J; bases unmatched to any gene: 3. Germline loops: CDR1 MNHEY, CDR2 SMNVEV (reference sequence). CDR3 residues: CASRNGGDTQYF. The CDR3, as DNA: TGTGCCAGCAGGAACGGGGGGGATACGCAGTATTTT.

The chain is built from TRBV7-9 and TRBJ2-7; D possibly corresponds to TRBD2 (5 bases). The V and J ends lost 1 base and 3 bases respectively, with 13 bases between them. This CDR3 spans 15 amino acids. CDR1 and CDR2 (germline): SEHNR, FQNEAQ (reference sequence). CDR3 protein: CASSLEWTEDYEQYF. The CDR3 DNA sequence: TGTGCCAGCAGCTTAGAGTGGACGGAGGACTACGAGCAGTACTTC.

This clone was observed at least ten times. This rearrangement joins TRBV27 to TRBJ1-3, with D hard to call. The CDR3 is made up of 15 amino acids. V shed 2 bases and J shed 1 base, with 9 bases lying between them. Germline lookup yields CDR1 MNHEY and CDR2 SMNVEV (reference sequence). CDR3 amino acids: CASSLGYGSGNTIYF. The CDR3 DNA reads as TGTGCCAGCAGTTTAGGGTACGGTTCTGGAAACACCATATATTTT.

This clone has more than one count but fewer than ten. The V call is TRBV27, the J call TRBJ2-7; D possibly corresponds to TRBD2 (7 bases). V lost 5 bases, J lost 4 bases, and 15 bases lay in between. The CDR3 runs to 14 residues. Germline CDR1 reads MNHEY; CDR2 reads SMNVEV (reference sequence). CDR3 region: CASSRLGGLYEQYF. The CDR3 nucleotides are TGTGCCAGCAGTCGCCTGGGGGGGCTGTACGAGCAGTACTTC.

The V and J genes are TRBV5-4 and TRBJ1-2, with 7 bases lining up with TRBD1. Unmatched junction bases numbered 13, after V lost 5 bases and J lost 3 bases. CDR3 length equals 16 residues. Germline V gene sequence: CDR1 SGHNT, CDR2 YYREEE (reference sequence). CDR3 sequence (DNA): TGTGCCAGCAGTGGGATTAAGAGGGGGCAAGACTATGGCTACACCTTC. It yields the protein CASSGIKRGQDYGYTF.

This clone was seen a few times. The chain recombines TRBV2 with TRBJ1-2, with D hard to call. Germline V gene lookup returns CDR1 SNHLY and CDR2 FYNNEI. The V and J ends lost 7 bases and 2 bases respectively, with 14 bases between them. The CDR3 length is 14 residues. The CDR3 here is CASKRSLLNYGYTF. The DNA of the CDR3 is TGTGCCAGCAAACGGTCGCTTCTGAACTATGGCTACACCTTC.

The rearrangement joins TRBV18 to TRBJ1-1, with a weak D call TRBD1 (5 bases). The V and J ends lost 6 bases and 0 bases respectively, with 20 bases between them. This CDR3 comprises 17 residues. CDR1 and CDR2 from the germline V gene are KGHSH and LQKENI. The CDR3, as DNA: TGTGCCAGCTCGGCACGTGACGGGGGACTGCTGAACACTGAAGCTTTCTTT. Amino acids: CASSARDGGLLNTEAFF.

This chain joins TRBV6-5 and TRBJ2-5, with D possibly called TRBD1 or TRBD2 (5 bases each). Per germline, CDR1 MNHEY and CDR2 SVGAGI. V was cut by 0 bases and J by 1 base, with 9 bases left in between. The CDR3 spans 15 residues. Here the CDR3 DNA reads TGTGCCAGCAGTTACTCGTCGGGGCCCCAAGAGACCCAGTACTTC. As protein: CASSYSSGPQETQYF.

The CDR3 bases are TGTGCCTGGAGTCGGGACAGGGGGTTGAACACTGAAGCTTTCTTT. This codes for CAWSRDRGLNTEAFF. J is TRBJ1-1 and V is TRBV30, with TRBD1 matching over 11 bases. Trimming cost V 2 bases and J 0 bases; bases outside gene matches: 2. Germline V lookup: CDR1 GTSNPN, CDR2 SVGIG (reference sequence). This CDR3 is built from 15 residues.

This clone was observed a handful of times. The chain is built from TRBV27 and TRBJ2-6, with 7 bases that match TRBD1. The V gene end was trimmed by 4 bases and the J gene end by 2 bases; junction bases not matched to a gene: 2. There are 15 residues in the CDR3. In germline, CDR1 is MNHEY, CDR2 SMNVEV (reference sequence). The DNA of the CDR3 is TGTGCCAGCAGTTCAACAGGGGCTGGGGCCAACGTCCTGACTTTC. It specifies CASSSTGAGANVLTF.

The chain is built from TRBV18 and TRBJ1-1, with a weak D call TRBD1 (5 bases). The CDR3 is 15 amino acids. The germline V and J ends were trimmed by 0 bases and 9 bases, with 17 bases remaining between them. Germline V gene sequence: CDR1 KGHSH, CDR2 LQKENI. As DNA, the CDR3 is TGTGCCAGCTCACCACCTGGGACTCCCTCCCCTAAAGCTTTCTTT. It yields the protein CASSPPGTPSPKAFF. Combining the CDR3 with reference TRBV18 and TRBJ1-1 gives the whole variable domain NAGVMQNPRHLVRRRGQEARLRCSPMKGHSHVYWYRQLPEEGLKFMVYLQKENIIDESGMPKERFSAEFPKEGPSILRIQQVVRGDSAAYFCASSPPGTPSPKAFFGQGTRLTVV.

The genes are TRBV5-6 and TRBJ2-7; D might be TRBD1 (8 bases). Germline lookup yields CDR1 SGHDT and CDR2 YYEEEE. Trimming took 4 bases from V and 6 from J, leaving 17 bases between them. The CDR3 extends over 14 amino acids. The CDR3 spells CASSHRGGLREQYF. The CDR3 region has the DNA TGTGCCAGCAGCCACAGGGGGGGGCTGCGCGAGCAGTACTTC.